Below are 22 T cell receptor beta chains sequenced from a single sample in a study of blood T cell repertoires in COVID-19. Data came from immunoSEQ multiplex PCR; TCRdb stores just in-frame clones and leaves some out. Here the sample spans roughly 50,000 clones, 85% being singletons. Sequencing input: peripheral blood. Every receptor here comes from a man aged 60 to 69 with acute or convalescent COVID-19.

The chain links TRBV3-1 (or the pseudogene TRBV3-2) to TRBJ2-7; 8 bases are shared with TRBD2. The CDR3 is made up of 15 amino acids. Looked up from germline, CDR1 is LGHDT and CDR2 is YNNKEL (reference sequence). Germline trimming cut 5 bases from V and 3 bases from J; bases unmatched to any gene: 9. CDR3 sequence: CASSSITSGFYEQYF. CDR3 DNA sequence: TGTGCCAGCAGCTCGATAACTAGCGGTTTCTACGAGCAGTACTTC.

The J gene is TRBJ1-5, the V gene TRBV2, with TRBD1 as a possible D gene (5 bases). V lost 4 bases, J lost 0 bases, and 10 bases lay in between. CDR1 SNHLY and CDR2 FYNNEI come from the germline V gene. CDR3 length: 15 residues. CDR3 sequence (DNA): TGTGCCAGCAGTGGGGGGGACTATAGCAATCAGCCCCAGCATTTT. Translated: CASSGGDYSNQPQHF. Full variable domain (outside the CDR3, taken from reference TRBV2 and TRBJ1-5): EPEVTQTPSHQVTQMGQEVILRCVPISNHLYFYWYRQILGQKVEFLVSFYNNEISEKSEIFDDQFSVERPDGSNFTLKIRSTKLEDSAMYFCASSGGDYSNQPQHFGDGTRLSIL.

V gene TRBV10-3 combines with J gene TRBJ1-1; 10 bases are a match to TRBD1. Per germline, CDR1 ENHRY and CDR2 SYGVKD. The CDR3 runs to 17 residues. The trim removed 6 bases at V and 6 bases at J, leaving 16 bases unmatched. Here the CDR3 DNA reads TGTGCCATCAGACGGAGCGATGGGACAGGGGATTCTGCTGAAGCTTTCTTT. Protein sequence: CAIRRSDGTGDSAEAFF.

J is TRBJ1-2 and V is TRBV28, with 9 bases fitting TRBD1. V shed 1 base and J 8 bases; nucleotides not matched to a gene: 8. This CDR3 contains 15 residues. The germline V gene has CDR1 MDHEN and CDR2 SYDVKM. Here the CDR3 DNA reads TGTGCCAGCAGTTTATCCTGGGACAGGGTGATCGGCTACACCTTC. This encodes CASSLSWDRVIGYTF.

This chain uses TRBV6-2 or TRBV6-3 with TRBJ1-5; D is unresolved. Trimming cost V 5 bases and J 0 bases, with 17 bases left between them. CDR3 length equals 17 residues. Germline V lookup: CDR1 MNHEY, CDR2 SVGEGT. This chain's CDR3 is CASSGSMGSGSNQPQHF. CDR3 nucleotide sequence: TGTGCCAGCAGTGGGAGTATGGGGAGCGGTAGCAATCAGCCCCAGCATTTT.

The chain uses TRBV19 and TRBJ1-1, with 10 positions matching TRBD1. V lost 3 bases to trimming and J lost 4 bases; unmatched junction nucleotides: 8. This CDR3 contains 16 residues. Germline V CDR1 and CDR2: LNHDA, SQIVND (reference sequence). CDR3 in DNA: TGTGCCAGTAGTATCCCACGGACAGGGGGGAGCACTGAAGCTTTCTTT. Translated: CASSIPRTGGSTEAFF.

The rearrangement links TRBV28 to TRBJ1-5, with 7 positions matching TRBD1. Germline V gene lookup returns CDR1 MDHEN and CDR2 SYDVKM. Germline trimming cut 3 bases from V and 6 bases from J; bases unmatched to any gene: 5. The CDR3 spans 14 residues. CDR3 sequence reads: CASSFFHRGQPQHF. Written as DNA, the CDR3 is TGTGCCAGCAGTTTCTTCCACAGGGGTCAGCCCCAGCATTTT.

The chain employs TRBV15 and TRBJ2-5; 12 bases are a match to TRBD2. The CDR3 loop spans 15 amino acids. The germline V gene has CDR1 LNHNV and CDR2 YYDKDF (reference sequence). J gave up 5 bases and V 4 bases, and 5 bases lay outside the gene matches. The CDR3 nucleotides read TGTGCCACCAGCACACAGACTAGCGGGAGTGAGACCCAGTACTTC. It translates to CATSTQTSGSETQYF.

This rearrangement joins TRBV18 to TRBJ2-1; D uncertain. This CDR3 is 13 amino acids long. In germline, CDR1 is KGHSH, CDR2 LQKENI. Deletions cut 2 bases from V and 7 bases from J, with 9 bases between. The CDR3 DNA follows: TGTGCCAGCTCACCAAGGAGAGAAAATGAGCAGTTCTTC. Translation: CASSPRRENEQFF. Based on the CDR3 plus reference TRBV18 and TRBJ2-1, the full variable domain is NAGVMQNPRHLVRRRGQEARLRCSPMKGHSHVYWYRQLPEEGLKFMVYLQKENIIDESGMPKERFSAEFPKEGPSILRIQQVVRGDSAAYFCASSPRRENEQFFGPGTRLTVL.

V usage is TRBV6-4 and J usage is TRBJ2-3, with D perhaps TRBD2 (6 bases). Germline CDR1 and CDR2: MRHNA and SNTAGT. Trimming left V 2 bases short and J 6 bases short, with 15 bases between. CDR3 size: 15 residues. The CDR3 region has the DNA TGTGCCAGCAGTGACGGGCGGGACCCGTCGGATACGCAGTATTTT. Translating it yields CASSDGRDPSDTQYF.

The rearrangement uses TRBV14 and TRBJ2-1; D remains ambiguous. CDR1 and CDR2 (germline): SGHDN, FVKESK. Deletions cut 1 base from V and 0 bases from J, with 10 bases between. The CDR3 runs to 16 residues. The CDR3 nucleotides read TGTGCCAGCAGCCAAGTTCCGGGTCGCTCCTACAATGAGCAGTTCTTC. This encodes CASSQVPGRSYNEQFF.

The genes are TRBV27 and TRBJ2-2; tentatively, D is TRBD1 (6 bases). The CDR3 sequence is 15 residues long. CDR1 is MNHEY and CDR2 is SMNVEV in the germline V gene (reference sequence). V lost 2 bases to trimming and J lost 6 bases, with 13 bases between them. The CDR3 here is CASSLLARGPGELFF. Here the CDR3 DNA reads TGTGCCAGCAGTTTACTTGCCAGGGGCCCCGGGGAGCTGTTTTTT.

The chain is built from TRBV24-1 and TRBJ1-2, with 7 bases lining up with TRBD1. Germline lookup yields CDR1 KGHDR and CDR2 SFDVKD. The CDR3 has 15 residues. Trimming took 2 bases from V and 8 from J; bases not matched to a gene: 10. For the CDR3, the DNA is TGTGCCACCAGTGATTCTAGGGGGCTACCTGGGGGCTACACCTTC. This sequence encodes CATSDSRGLPGGYTF.

In this sample, this clone turned up a few times. The V gene is TRBV27, the J gene TRBJ2-5; TRBD2 aligns across 7 bases. V was pared by 2 bases and J by 5 bases, with 8 bases of the junction left unmatched. The CDR3 has 15 amino acids. Germline values: CDR1 MNHEY, CDR2 SMNVEV (reference sequence). DNA for the CDR3: TGTGCCAGCAGTTTAAATTGGGGGGGAGTGGAGACCCAGTACTTC. It yields the protein CASSLNWGGVETQYF.

The chain couples TRBV12-3 or TRBV12-4 to TRBJ1-2; D not resolved. With 3 bases removed from V and 8 bases from J, the gap between germline ends came to 13 bases. The CDR3 spans 13 residues. For the CDR3, the DNA is TGTGCCAGCAGTTTTTCCGGGTCCGGGGGCTACACCTTC. Translation gives CASSFSGSGGYTF.

The chain couples TRBV18 to TRBJ1-3; a possible D gene is TRBD1 (6 bases). From germline, CDR1 is KGHSH and CDR2 LQKENI. This CDR3 is built from 16 residues. V gave up 3 bases and J gave up 0 bases, with 12 bases separating them. The CDR3 here is CASSPPQGPSGNTIYF. The DNA of the CDR3 is TGTGCCAGCTCACCTCCACAGGGTCCCTCTGGAAACACCATATATTTT. Variable domain in full (rest from reference TRBV18 and TRBJ1-3): NAGVMQNPRHLVRRRGQEARLRCSPMKGHSHVYWYRQLPEEGLKFMVYLQKENIIDESGMPKERFSAEFPKEGPSILRIQQVVRGDSAAYFCASSPPQGPSGNTIYFGEGSWLTVV.

For the CDR3, the DNA is TGTGCCAGCAGGAGGACAGGGAGCTCTGGAAACACCATATATTTT. The encoded protein is CASRRTGSSGNTIYF. The rearrangement uses TRBV25-1 and TRBJ1-3; TRBD1 matches 8 bases. The CDR3 runs to 15 residues. Germline CDR1 reads MGHDK; CDR2 reads SYGVNS. V shed 6 bases and J 0 bases; nucleotides not matched to a gene: 4.

CDR3 DNA: TGTGCCAGCAGCCGCCTTCAGGGGGCGCGGTCGGAGACCCAGTACTTC. Its translation: CASSRLQGARSETQYF. The chain joins TRBV16 to TRBJ2-5, with 8 bases fitting TRBD1. J lost 5 bases, V lost 4 bases, and 12 bases had no gene match. This CDR3 region has 16 residues. CDR1 is KGHSY and CDR2 is FQNENV in the germline V gene.

The rearrangement joins TRBV20-1 to TRBJ2-4; 12 bases align to TRBD2. This CDR3 is built from 17 residues. Germline V gene lookup returns CDR1 DFQATT and CDR2 SNEGSKA (reference sequence). The V gene end was trimmed by 3 bases and the J gene end by 5 bases; junction bases not matched to a gene: 11. The CDR3 reads CSASKSSGRVGENIQYF. CDR3 nucleotides: TGCAGTGCTAGTAAATCTAGCGGGAGGGTGGGGGAAAACATTCAGTACTTC.

This clone has only a few counts. This chain links TRBV2 with TRBJ1-1; TRBD1 agrees at 7 bases. The CDR3 is 13 amino acids. The V and J ends lost 6 bases and 5 bases, in that order; junction bases with no gene match: 6. Looked up from germline, CDR1 is SNHLY and CDR2 is FYNNEI. The CDR3 spells CASRTGLVTEAFF. CDR3 DNA: TGTGCCAGCAGGACAGGGCTCGTGACTGAAGCTTTCTTT.

The rearrangement uses TRBV25-1 and TRBJ2-3; D may be TRBD2 (6 bases). Looked up from germline, CDR1 is MGHDK and CDR2 is SYGVNS. Trimming left V 4 bases short and J 0 bases short, with 20 bases between. CDR3 length: 18 amino acids. CDR3 DNA sequence: TGTGCCAGCAGTGGTGGGTACGGGAGCGGGCTTAGCACAGATACGCAGTATTTT. It specifies CASSGGYGSGLSTDTQYF. Combining the CDR3 with reference TRBV25-1 and TRBJ2-3 gives the whole variable domain EADIYQTPRYLVIGTGKKITLECSQTMGHDKMYWYQQDPGMELHLIHYSYGVNSTEKGDLSSESTVSRIRTEHFPLTLESARPSHTSQYLCASSGGYGSGLSTDTQYFGPGTRLTVL.

The V call is TRBV18, the J call TRBJ2-7, with no clear D. The germline V gene has CDR1 KGHSH and CDR2 LQKENI. Trimming took off 3 bases at V and 3 bases at J, with 9 bases between the two ends. The CDR3 runs 13 residues. In nucleotides, the CDR3 is TGTGCCAGCTCACCTGAAACTTTCTACGAGCAGTACTTC. It yields the protein CASSPETFYEQYF.